The 21 T cell receptor beta chains given below trace back to one sample, sequenced in a study of shared clonotypes between healthy human individuals. The assay was immunoSEQ multiplex PCR, and TCRdb's table has in-frame clones only and misses some. The sample gives some 92,000 clones, 40% to 55% of which show up once; approximately 15% is in the top ten. The specimen sequenced was PBMCs. These TCRs come from a woman between 35 and 50 years old in good health. Some clones in this sample may be carry-over from other donors' samples.

The chain couples TRBV6-1 to TRBJ2-1; a possible D gene is TRBD1 (5 bases). V was trimmed by 6 bases and J by 4 bases, leaving 13 bases between them. The CDR3 runs to 14 residues. CDR1 and CDR2 (germline): MNHNS, SASEGT. The CDR3 sequence: CASSRDSAYNEQFF. Written as DNA, the CDR3 is TGTGCCAGCAGCCGCGACAGCGCTTACAATGAGCAGTTCTTC.

For this clone: It is likely a read error: a sequence one base away is far more abundant. Other DNA variants within this sample encode the same CDR3. This sequence joins TRBV30 and TRBJ2-6; D perhaps matches TRBD1 (5 bases). This CDR3 is 12 amino acids long. Germline V CDR1 and CDR2: GTSNPN, SVGIG (reference sequence). CDR3 sequence (DNA): TGTGCCTGGAATCCTGGGGCTAACGTCCTGACTTTC. It is translated as CAWNPGANVLTF.

The chain combines TRBV28 with TRBJ2-1; a weak D match, TRBD2 (6 bases). The CDR3 extends over 14 amino acids. Trimming shortened V by 2 bases and J by 3 bases, and 8 bases separated the two germline ends. Per germline, CDR1 MDHEN and CDR2 SYDVKM. CDR3 residues: CASSLGGSYNEQFF. CDR3 DNA sequence: TGTGCCAGCAGTTTAGGGGGGAGCTACAATGAGCAGTTCTTC.

This clone occurred many times. The rearrangement uses TRBV30 and TRBJ1-2; 7 positions match TRBD1. CDR3 length equals 13 residues. The germline CDR1 and CDR2 sequences are GTSNPN and SVGIG (reference sequence). V shed 1 base, J shed 8 bases, and the junction held 7 bases outside the gene matches. CDR3 coding DNA: TGTGCCTGGAGTGGGTACAGGGGCCGGGGCTACACCTTC. It yields the protein CAWSGYRGRGYTF.

Here the CDR3 DNA reads TGTGCCAGCAGCTTAGGGGCAGATACGCAGTATTTT. Its translation is CASSLGADTQYF. This chain links TRBV5-4 with TRBJ2-3, with D possibly being TRBD1 (5 bases). CDR3 size: 12 residues. Trimming shortened V by 2 bases and J by 4 bases, and 5 bases separated the two germline ends. Germline V CDR1 and CDR2: SGHNT, YYREEE (reference sequence).

J is TRBJ2-7 and V is TRBV30; 8 bases are a match to TRBD1. The CDR3 covers 14 residues. Germline values: CDR1 GTSNPN, CDR2 SVGIG (reference sequence). With V trimmed by 5 bases and J by 1 base, 7 bases remained unmatched. CDR3 DNA sequence: TGTGCCTGGGGACCCGGGACAGGATCCTACGAGCAGTACTTC. Translated: CAWGPGTGSYEQYF.

The gene calls are TRBV28 and TRBJ2-7, with 7 bases fitting TRBD2. The CDR3 has 15 amino acids. Germline V lookup: CDR1 MDHEN, CDR2 SYDVKM. Trimming at V came to 0 bases and at J to 2 bases, leaving 4 bases not matched to a gene. The CDR3 DNA reads TGTGCCAGCAGTTTATGGGTGCGGGGGACCTACGAGCAGTACTTC. Its translation is CASSLWVRGTYEQYF.

The V and J genes are TRBV30 and TRBJ2-6, with 9 bases matching TRBD1. The V gene end was trimmed by 3 bases and the J gene end by 3 bases; junction bases not matched to a gene: 6. There are 16 residues in the CDR3. CDR1 is GTSNPN and CDR2 is SVGIG in the germline V gene (reference sequence). The CDR3 is CAWRPGQGIGANVLTF. The DNA of the CDR3 is TGTGCCTGGAGGCCGGGACAGGGAATTGGGGCCAACGTCCTGACTTTC.

This clone was observed a handful of times. The chain couples TRBV18 to TRBJ1-3; a weak D match, TRBD1 (6 bases). Between the trimmed V and J ends, which lost 3 bases and 0 bases, there was a span of 12 bases. Germline V gene data show CDR1 as KGHSH and CDR2 as LQKENI. The CDR3 covers 16 residues. The CDR3 sequence: CASSPGAGSSGNTIYF. Written as DNA, the CDR3 is TGTGCCAGCTCACCGGGGGCGGGGAGCTCTGGAAACACCATATATTTT.

The rearrangement joins TRBV25-1 to TRBJ2-7; tentatively, D is TRBD1 or TRBD2 (6 bases each). Germline V gene sequence: CDR1 MGHDK, CDR2 SYGVNS. Trimming removed 3 bases from V and 4 bases from J, with 13 bases in between. The length of the CDR3 is 14 residues. The CDR3 region is CASSESGGRYEQYF. In nucleotides, the CDR3 is TGTGCCAGCAGTGAGTCCGGGGGCAGATACGAGCAGTACTTC.

The chain employs TRBV7-8 and TRBJ2-2; 10 bases agree with TRBD2. The V and J ends lost 5 bases and 0 bases, in that order; junction bases with no gene match: 6. Germline CDR1 reads SGHVS; CDR2 reads FQNEAQ. The CDR3 has 17 residues. The CDR3 sequence is CASSLLGLAANTGELFF. In DNA, the CDR3 is TGTGCCAGCAGCCTCCTCGGACTAGCGGCGAACACCGGGGAGCTGTTTTTT.

Comments on this clone: Within the sample, other DNA sequences also encode this same CDR3. The chain combines TRBV28 with TRBJ2-7; D is uncertain. The germline gives CDR1 MDHEN, CDR2 SYDVKM. V was pared by 6 bases and J by 4 bases, with 7 bases between. CDR3 length: 11 residues. CDR3 nucleotides: TGTGCCAGCAGCCCTAATTACGAGCAGTACTTC. As protein: CASSPNYEQYF.

As regards this clone: Only one base separates this from a far larger clonotype, so it likely reflects a read error. In the same sample, other DNA sequences code for this CDR3. The J gene is TRBJ2-2, the V gene TRBV30, with D perhaps matching TRBD2 (6 bases). The CDR3 spans 15 residues. Trimming cost V 0 bases and J 6 bases, with 14 bases left between them. CDR1 is GTSNPN, CDR2 SVGIG, per germline (reference sequence). The CDR3 reads CAWSVQGREAGELFF. The CDR3 DNA is TGTGCCTGGAGTGTCCAGGGCAGGGAGGCCGGGGAGCTGTTTTTT.

In this sample, this clone turned up a few times. The chain links TRBV30 to TRBJ2-1, with D possibly being TRBD2 (5 bases). The CDR3 length is 14 residues. CDR1 and CDR2 (germline): GTSNPN, SVGIG (reference sequence). The V and J ends lost 3 bases and 6 bases respectively, with 15 bases between them. The CDR3 region has the DNA TGTGCCTGGAGGTTGAGCGGCTCGGTCAATGAGCAGTTCTTC. Its protein product is CAWRLSGSVNEQFF.

This clone has ten or more counts. The chain has TRBV5-1 and TRBJ2-2; D uncertain. Germline CDR1 reads SGHRS; CDR2 reads YFSETQ. V was shortened by 0 bases and J by 1 base, with 4 bases between the two germline ends. The CDR3 contains 14 residues. The CDR3 region has the DNA TGCGCCAGCAGCTTGGCCCTGAACACCGGGGAGCTGTTTTTT. Translation gives CASSLALNTGELFF.

The V gene is TRBV28, the J gene TRBJ1-2; D might be TRBD1 (5 bases). Germline V gene data show CDR1 as MDHEN and CDR2 as SYDVKM. The CDR3 extends over 14 amino acids. V lost 2 bases and J lost 4, with 11 bases in between. The CDR3 region is CASSLPQGTYGYTF. As DNA, the CDR3 is TGTGCCAGCAGTTTACCCCAGGGAACCTATGGCTACACCTTC.

This clone was recorded at least ten times. The sample carries other DNA sequences with the same CDR3. The genes are TRBV30 and TRBJ2-1; tentatively, D is TRBD2 (5 bases). V lost 0 bases, J lost 6 bases, and 9 bases lay in between. Germline assignment: CDR1 GTSNPN and CDR2 SVGIG (reference sequence). There are 13 residues in the CDR3. CDR3 amino acids: CAWSVGLANEQFF. In DNA form, the CDR3 reads TGTGCCTGGAGTGTGGGCCTAGCCAATGAGCAGTTCTTC.

This clone has a count of ten or more. The V and J genes are TRBV2 and TRBJ2-7; 8 bases agree with TRBD2. Germline assignment: CDR1 SNHLY and CDR2 FYNNEI. CDR3 size: 14 residues. Trimming removed 4 bases from V and 6 bases from J; junction bases left unmatched: 8. The CDR3 DNA reads as TGTGCCAGCAGTGGAGGAGCGGGAGCCCGCGAGCAGTACTTC. It translates to CASSGGAGAREQYF.

Concerning this clone: The same CDR3 is also encoded by other DNA sequences in this sample. CDR3 amino acids: CAWSGQGLTGSPLHF. In DNA form, the CDR3 reads TGTGCCTGGAGTGGCCAAGGACTGACCGGATCACCCCTCCACTTT. This chain links TRBV30 with TRBJ1-6; D remains unclear. Trimming removed 1 base at V and 10 bases at J, with 17 bases between. The CDR3 extends over 15 amino acids. The germline gives CDR1 GTSNPN, CDR2 SVGIG (reference sequence).

At least ten counts were recorded for this clone. The chain combines TRBV5-1 with TRBJ2-5; 11 bases align to TRBD2. The J segment lost 5 bases and the V segment lost 0 bases, leaving 9 bases of the junction unmatched. This CDR3 has 17 residues. CDR1 and CDR2 (germline): SGHRS, YFSETQ. DNA for the CDR3: TGCGCCAGCAGCTTGGTGGTACTAGCGGGAGTTAAGGAGACCCAGTACTTC. Translated: CASSLVVLAGVKETQYF. Supplemented by reference TRBV5-1 and TRBJ2-5, the full variable domain reads KAGVTQTPRYLIKTRGQQVTLSCSPISGHRSVSWYQQTPGQGLQFLFEYFSETQRNKGNFPGRFSGRQFSNSRSEMNVSTLELGDSALYLCASSLVVLAGVKETQYFGPGTRLLVL.

The chain employs TRBV5-1 and TRBJ2-5, with 8 bases lining up with TRBD1. The J call may be in error: the DNA end matches TRBJ2-7 better. Germline V CDR1 and CDR2: SGHRS, YFSETQ. The CDR3 has 16 residues. CDR3 coding DNA: TGCGCCAGCAGCTCCAGGGCGGACAGGGTAGGTTACGAGCAGTACTTC. Translating it yields CASSSRADRVGYEQYF.